A selection of T cell receptor beta chains follows, all from one sample in a study of blood T cell repertoires in COVID-19. Some clones are missing from TCRdb's copy, which holds only in-frame ones; the method was immunoSEQ multiplex PCR. The table has around 420,000 clones, approximately 86% seen once. Sequencing was done on a sample of PBMCs or T cells enriched from blood (not recorded which). The receptors derive from a middle-aged woman with acute COVID-19. CDR3s include the opening cysteine and the closing phenylalanine or tryptophan. A D gene is named only where the DNA matches it firmly. Clone size is given for some rows only: seen once, a few or many times, or a class if the clone is expanded.

CASSPARGILTETQYF	TGTGCCAGCAGCCCGGCCCGGGGGATTCTGACCGAGACCCAGTACTTC	TRBV27	.	.	16	TRBJ2-5
CASSLAGGGGYTF	TGTGCCAGCAGCTTGGCTGGGGGGGGCGGCTACACCTTC	TRBV5-8	.	.	13	TRBJ1-2
CASSPLTGELFF	TGTGCCAGCAGCCCCCTGACCGGGGAGCTGTTTTTT	TRBV11-2	.	.	12	TRBJ2-2
CASSLVEGANTEAFF	TGTGCCAGCAGCTTAGTGGAGGGGGCGAACACTGAAGCTTTCTTT	TRBV7-2	.	TRBD1	15	TRBJ1-1
CASSLLEGVPYEQYF	TGTGCCAGCAGTCTCCTCGAGGGGGTGCCCTACGAGCAGTACTTC	TRBV27	.	.	15	TRBJ2-7
CASSLASDRGYEQYF	TGCGCCAGCAGCCTCGCTTCGGACAGGGGTTACGAGCAGTACTTC	TRBV4-1	.	TRBD1	15	TRBJ2-7
CASSLVGTGAYGYTF	TGTGCCAGCAGCTTAGTCGGGACAGGGGCCTATGGCTACACCTTC	TRBV11-2	few	TRBD1	15	TRBJ1-2
CAWSYAAGGYTF	TGTGCCTGGAGTTACGCAGCGGGCGGCTACACCTTC	TRBV30	.	.	12	TRBJ1-2
CASRGGQGMPQHF	TGTGCCAGCCGGGGGGGGCAGGGAATGCCCCAGCATTTT	TRBV6-5	.	.	13	TRBJ1-5
CASSSRDRNTGELFF	TGTGCCAGCTCATCTAGGGACAGAAACACCGGGGAGCTGTTTTTT	TRBV18	.	TRBD1	15	TRBJ2-2
CAWSTTEGYTF	TGTGCCTGGAGTACTACGGAGGGCTACACCTTC	TRBV30	.	.	11	TRBJ1-2
CASPSSGSEADTQYF	TGCGCCAGCCCTTCCTCGGGGTCAGAGGCAGATACGCAGTATTTT	TRBV23-1	once	.	15	TRBJ2-3
CASSIKRGGNQPQHF	TGTGCCAGTAGTATAAAACGTGGAGGGAATCAGCCCCAGCATTTT	TRBV19	.	.	15	TRBJ1-5
CASSQEGASVSGNTIYF	TGCGCCAGCAGCCAAGAGGGAGCGAGCGTCTCCGGAAACACCATATATTTT	TRBV4-1	.	.	17	TRBJ1-3
CASSHLRERGYEQYF	TGTGCCAGCAGTCATCTGAGGGAGCGGGGCTACGAGCAGTACTTC	TRBV6-2/TRBV6-3	.	TRBD2	15	TRBJ2-7
CASSQDVGGARTGELFF	TGCGCCAGCAGCCAAGATGTCGGGGGGGCTCGTACCGGGGAGCTGTTTTTT	TRBV4-1	.	TRBD2	17	TRBJ2-2
CASSQVQDLSSYEQYF	TGTGCCAGCAGCCAAGTCCAGGACTTAAGCTCCTACGAGCAGTACTTC	TRBV3-1/TRBV3-2	.	.	16	TRBJ2-7
CASSQTLARPNTADTQYF	TGTGCCAGCAGCCAAACGTTAGCCCGTCCGAACACTGCTGATACGCAGTATTTT	TRBV3-1/TRBV3-2	.	.	18	TRBJ2-3
CAWSLLNEQFF	TGTGCCTGGAGCCTCTTGAATGAGCAGTTCTTC	TRBV30	.	.	11	TRBJ2-1
CASSNRQTNYEQYF	TGTGCCAGCAGCAATCGACAGACAAACTACGAGCAGTACTTC	TRBV6-1	.	.	14	TRBJ2-7
CASSPPGLAGDTQYF	TGTGCCAGCTCACCACCGGGACTAGCGGGAGATACGCAGTATTTT	TRBV18	.	TRBD2	15	TRBJ2-3
CASSSGQANTDTQYF	TGTGCCAGCAGCTCGGGACAGGCAAACACAGATACGCAGTATTTT	TRBV5-8	.	TRBD1	15	TRBJ2-3
CASSTGLAESTDTQYF	TGTGCCAGCAGCACGGGACTAGCGGAGAGCACAGATACGCAGTATTTT	TRBV3-1/TRBV3-2	.	TRBD2	16	TRBJ2-3
CASSGGPGGYNEQFF	TGCGCCAGCAGCGGTGGCCCGGGGGGGTACAATGAGCAGTTCTTC	TRBV4-1	.	TRBD2	15	TRBJ2-1
CASSAPGTGYSPLHF	TGTGCCAGCAGCGCCCCCGGGACAGGGTATTCACCCCTCCACTTT	TRBV21-1	.	.	15	TRBJ1-6
CATAGGDQDTQYF	TGTGCCACCGCTGGCGGGGATCAAGATACGCAGTATTTT	TRBV24-1	.	.	13	TRBJ2-3
CASNRLGGNQPQHF	TGTGCCAGTAATCGTTTGGGAGGCAATCAGCCCCAGCATTTT	TRBV19	.	.	14	TRBJ1-5
CAWSGGSKNEKLFF	TGTGCCTGGAGTGGAGGCAGCAAGAATGAAAAACTGTTTTTT	TRBV30	once	.	14	TRBJ1-4
CASSWGTGGETQYF	TGCGCCAGCAGCTGGGGGACAGGGGGCGAGACCCAGTACTTC	TRBV5-1	.	TRBD1	14	TRBJ2-5
CASSPTGGGETQYF	TGTGCCAGCAGCCCGACAGGGGGCGGAGAGACCCAGTACTTC	TRBV7-8	.	TRBD1	14	TRBJ2-5
CATSLRENTEAFF	TGTGCCACCAGCTTGCGAGAGAACACTGAAGCTTTCTTT	TRBV15	once	.	13	TRBJ1-1
CASSLSVAPTGFTYEQYF	TGTGCCAGCAGCTTGTCGGTCGCGCCGACAGGGTTTACCTACGAGCAGTACTTC	TRBV5-6	once	TRBD1	18	TRBJ2-7
CASSLAGMNSPLHF	TGTGCCAGCAGCTTAGCCGGGATGAATTCACCCCTCCACTTT	TRBV7-9	.	.	14	TRBJ1-6
CSANRDGGELFF	TGCAGCGCCAACAGGGACGGAGGGGAGCTGTTTTTT	TRBV29-1	few	.	12	TRBJ2-2
CASSESGHQGGDETQYF	TGCGCCAGCAGTGAATCCGGCCATCAAGGGGGGGACGAGACCCAGTACTTC	TRBV10-2	.	.	17	TRBJ2-5
CASSLVSSGGALITDTQYF	TGTGCCAGCAGCTTAGTGTCTAGCGGGGGGGCCCTGATCACAGATACGCAGTATTTT	TRBV7-9	.	TRBD2	19	TRBJ2-3
CASSLAGGGYEQYF	TGTGCCAGCAGTCTAGCGGGGGGTGGGTACGAGCAGTACTTC	TRBV27	once	TRBD2	14	TRBJ2-7
CASSFRDRGGRETQYF	TGTGCCAGCAGTTTCCGGGACAGGGGGGGCCGAGAGACCCAGTACTTC	TRBV6-5	.	TRBD1	16	TRBJ2-5
CASSASGGREQFF	TGTGCCAGCAGTGCTAGCGGGGGGCGTGAGCAGTTCTTC	TRBV7-9	.	TRBD2	13	TRBJ2-1
CASSQDRGNQPQHF	TGTGCCAGCAGCCAGGACAGGGGCAATCAGCCCCAGCATTTT	TRBV3-1/TRBV3-2	few	TRBD1	14	TRBJ1-5
CASRGTGENYGYTF	TGTGCCAGCAGGGGGACAGGGGAAAACTATGGCTACACCTTC	TRBV27	.	TRBD1	14	TRBJ1-2
CAARTSGTDTQYF	TGTGCCGCACGGACTAGCGGCACAGATACGCAGTATTTT	TRBV24-1	.	TRBD2	13	TRBJ2-3
CASSVSGALETQYF	TGTGCCAGCAGCGTTAGCGGGGCGCTGGAGACCCAGTACTTC	TRBV9	.	TRBD2	14	TRBJ2-5
CASSFLVGGYTF	TGTGCCAGCAGCTTTCTTGTCGGTGGCTACACCTTC	TRBV5-4	once	.	12	TRBJ1-2
CASRRGSSYNEQFF	TGTGCCAGCAGGCGGGGGAGCTCCTACAATGAGCAGTTCTTC	TRBV27	.	TRBD2	14	TRBJ2-1
CASSPTGNYGYTF	TGTGCCAGCAGTCCTACAGGGAACTATGGCTACACCTTC	TRBV6-5	.	.	13	TRBJ1-2
CASSPSPTGTEAFF	TGTGCCAGCAGCCCCAGTCCGACAGGAACTGAAGCTTTCTTT	TRBV3-1/TRBV3-2	.	.	14	TRBJ1-1
CAIQGAGNTEAFF	TGTGCCATCCAGGGGGCCGGGAACACTGAAGCTTTCTTT	TRBV10-3	.	TRBD1	13	TRBJ1-1
CASSFTWNTEAFF	TGCGCCAGCAGCTTCACATGGAACACTGAAGCTTTCTTT	TRBV5-1	.	.	13	TRBJ1-1
CASSVSGTGHSPNTGELFF	TGTGCCAGCAGCGTTTCCGGGACAGGGCATTCGCCGAACACCGGGGAGCTGTTTTTT	TRBV9	.	TRBD1	19	TRBJ2-2
CASTDLQGRKFF	TGTGCCAGCACAGATCTCCAGGGTCGGAAGTTCTTC	TRBV6-5	once	.	12	TRBJ2-1
CASSARLAGGQETQYF	TGTGCCAGCAGCGCGAGACTAGCGGGGGGGCAAGAGACCCAGTACTTC	TRBV4-2	.	TRBD2	16	TRBJ2-5
CASSNRQGAYEQYF	TGCGCCAGCAGCAATCGACAGGGGGCCTACGAGCAGTACTTC	TRBV5-1	.	TRBD1	14	TRBJ2-7
CASASGGTIRADTQYF	TGTGCCAGTGCTAGCGGAGGAACAATTAGGGCAGATACGCAGTATTTT	TRBV19	.	TRBD2	16	TRBJ2-3
CASSRTDNSPLHF	TGCGCCAGCAGCCGGACAGACAATTCACCCCTCCACTTT	TRBV4-1	.	.	13	TRBJ1-6
CASSLAEDTSF	TGCGCCAGCAGCTTGGCCGAAGACACCTCCTTC	TRBV5-1	few	.	11	TRBJ2-7
CASSRLAGVPGELFF	TGTGCCAGCAGTCGACTAGCGGGGGTTCCCGGGGAGCTGTTTTTT	TRBV2	.	TRBD2	15	TRBJ2-2
CASSSTTGGYYYGYTF	TGTGCCAGCAGTTCTACCACAGGGGGATATTACTATGGCTACACCTTC	TRBV5-4	.	TRBD1	16	TRBJ1-2
CASSLSGVITDTQYF	TGTGCCAGCAGCTTATCCGGGGTGATTACAGATACGCAGTATTTT	TRBV7-2	few	.	15	TRBJ2-3
CATSDRDRGKDEQFF	TGTGCCACCAGTGACCGGGACAGGGGAAAGGATGAGCAGTTCTTC	TRBV24-1	.	TRBD1	15	TRBJ2-1